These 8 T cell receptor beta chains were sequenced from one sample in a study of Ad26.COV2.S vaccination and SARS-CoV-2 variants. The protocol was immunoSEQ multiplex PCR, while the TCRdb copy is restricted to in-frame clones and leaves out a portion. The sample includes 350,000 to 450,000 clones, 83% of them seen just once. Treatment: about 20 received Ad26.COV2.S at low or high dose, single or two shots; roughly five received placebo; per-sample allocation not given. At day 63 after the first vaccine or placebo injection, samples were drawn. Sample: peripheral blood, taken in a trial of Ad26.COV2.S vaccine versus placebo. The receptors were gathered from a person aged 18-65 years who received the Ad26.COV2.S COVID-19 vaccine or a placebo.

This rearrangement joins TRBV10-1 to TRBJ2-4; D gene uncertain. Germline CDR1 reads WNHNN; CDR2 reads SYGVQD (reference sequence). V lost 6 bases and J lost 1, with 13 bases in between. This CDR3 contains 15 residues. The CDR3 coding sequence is TGCGCCAGCAGAGAAATCAGCGTGGCCAAAAACATTCAGTACTTC. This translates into CASREISVAKNIQYF.

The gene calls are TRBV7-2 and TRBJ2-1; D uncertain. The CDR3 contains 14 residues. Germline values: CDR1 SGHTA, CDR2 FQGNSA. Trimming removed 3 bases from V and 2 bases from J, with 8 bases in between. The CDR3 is CASSFTYAYNEQFF. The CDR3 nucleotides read TGTGCCAGCAGCTTCACCTACGCCTACAATGAGCAGTTCTTC.

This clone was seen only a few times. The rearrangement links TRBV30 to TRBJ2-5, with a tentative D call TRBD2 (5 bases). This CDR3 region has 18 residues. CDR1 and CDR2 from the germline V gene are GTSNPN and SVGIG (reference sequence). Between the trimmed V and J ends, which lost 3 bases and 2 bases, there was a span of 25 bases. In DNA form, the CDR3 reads TGTGCCTGGAGCATGTCTAGACTTATAGCGACTCTTCAAGAGACCCAGTACTTC. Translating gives CAWSMSRLIATLQETQYF.

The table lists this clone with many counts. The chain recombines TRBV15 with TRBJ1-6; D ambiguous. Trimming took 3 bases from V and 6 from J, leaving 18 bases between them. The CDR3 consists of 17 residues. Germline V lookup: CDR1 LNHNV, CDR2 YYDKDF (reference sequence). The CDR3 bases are TGTGCCACCAGCAGTTCCTTTCAGCGATATCTTAATTCACCCCTCCACTTT. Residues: CATSSSFQRYLNSPLHF.

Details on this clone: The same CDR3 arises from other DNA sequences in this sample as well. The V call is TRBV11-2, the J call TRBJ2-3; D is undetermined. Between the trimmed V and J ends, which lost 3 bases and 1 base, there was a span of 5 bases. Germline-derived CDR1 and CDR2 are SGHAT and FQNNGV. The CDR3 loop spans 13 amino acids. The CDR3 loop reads CASSFGGTDTQYF. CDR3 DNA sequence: TGTGCCAGCAGCTTCGGTGGCACAGATACGCAGTATTTT.

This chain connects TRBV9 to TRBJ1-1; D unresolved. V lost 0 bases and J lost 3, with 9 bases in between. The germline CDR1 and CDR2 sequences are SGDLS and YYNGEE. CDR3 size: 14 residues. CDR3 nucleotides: TGTGCCAGCAGCGTAGGACTTCGGGACACTGAAGCTTTCTTT. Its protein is CASSVGLRDTEAFF.

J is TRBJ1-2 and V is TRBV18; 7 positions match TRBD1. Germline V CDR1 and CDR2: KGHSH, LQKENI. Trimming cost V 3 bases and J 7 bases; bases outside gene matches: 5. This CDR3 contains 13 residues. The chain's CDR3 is CASSPSYRGGYTF. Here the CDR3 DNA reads TGTGCCAGCTCACCGAGTTACAGGGGTGGCTACACCTTC.

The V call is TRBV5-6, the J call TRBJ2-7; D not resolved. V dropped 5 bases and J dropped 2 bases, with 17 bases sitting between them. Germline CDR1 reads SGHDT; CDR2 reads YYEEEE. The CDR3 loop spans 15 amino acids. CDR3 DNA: TGTGCCAGCAGGGGCGATGTAGGAGTCCCCTACGAGCAGTACTTC. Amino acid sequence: CASRGDVGVPYEQYF.